Following are 17 T cell receptor beta chains from one sample sequenced in a study of regulatory T cells in long-lasting Graves disease. TCR beta libraries were built with iRepertoire HTBI primers and Arm-PCR of CDR3 regions. TCRdb independently ran MiXCR on the multiplex PCR reads; one entry per CDR3 protein. Of 350,000 to 450,000 distinct CDR3 sequences in the sample, over 15% were seen once. Time point here: newly diagnosed GD, antithyroid drugs for less than 3 months. With RNA extracted from PBMCs as input, the TCR library was made. These data also formed part of another study, on T cells in Graves' hyperthyroidism and ophthalmopathy.

The starting material was peripheral blood mononuclear cells (PBMCs), obtained at new diagnosis, from a patient treated with antithyroid drugs. Receptor source: a man in his forties with Graves disease.

This clonotype was detected many times. The CDR3 region has the DNA TGTGCCAGCAGTTTGGGACAGGGGGACGTGAATGAGCAGTTCTTC. Translated: CASSLGQGDVNEQFF. The rearrangement uses TRBV12-3 or TRBV12-4 and TRBJ2-1; the match to TRBD1 covers 11 bases. V lost 3 bases to trimming and J lost 7 bases; unmatched junction nucleotides: 5. The CDR3 length is 15 residues.

This clonotype was seen ten or more times. The gene calls are TRBV28 and TRBJ1-5, with unresolved D. This CDR3 is 11 amino acids long. V lost 6 bases, J lost 6 bases, and 6 bases lay in between. Germline V gives CDR1 MDHEN, CDR2 SYDVKM. CDR3 DNA sequence: TGTGCCAGCAGCCGTAGTCAGCCCCAGCATTTT. Amino acids: CASSRSQPQHF.

This clonotype has a handful of counts. The rearrangement uses TRBV25-1 and TRBJ2-5; D is unresolved. Germline-derived CDR1 and CDR2 are MGHDK and SYGVNS. The CDR3 runs to 13 residues. Trimming shortened V by 4 bases and J by 4 bases, and 10 bases separated the two germline ends. For the CDR3, the DNA is TGTGCCAGCAGTGTTCCGAGAGGAGAGACCCAGTACTTC. Translating it yields CASSVPRGETQYF.

This clonotype was observed a few times. The chain employs TRBV5-5 and TRBJ2-3, with D possibly matching TRBD1 (5 bases). The V end was cut by 0 bases, the J end by 8 bases, with 19 bases between. The CDR3 totals 16 residues. From germline, CDR1 is SGHKS and CDR2 YYEKEE (reference sequence). As DNA, the CDR3 is TGTGCCAGCAGCTTGGAAGATGCGACAGCACCCGGTACGCAGTATTTT. This translates into CASSLEDATAPGTQYF.

The sample holds many counts of this clonotype. This chain uses TRBV5-1 with TRBJ1-1; 7 positions match TRBD1. Germline lookup yields CDR1 SGHRS and CDR2 YFSETQ. This CDR3 has 14 amino acids. J lost 4 bases, V lost 0 bases, and 3 bases had no gene match. The CDR3, as DNA: TGCGCCAGCAGCTTGGGAGGGGGCCTCACTGAAGCTTTCTTT. This gives the protein CASSLGGGLTEAFF.

This clonotype was detected ten times or more. The V gene is TRBV5-6, the J gene TRBJ2-1; no reliable D call. This CDR3 contains 15 residues. V was trimmed by 0 bases and J by 10 bases, leaving 17 bases between them. From germline, CDR1 is SGHDT and CDR2 YYEEEE. CDR3 sequence (DNA): TGTGCCAGCAGCTTGGGGGCTAGGGTGTCGGGCGAGCAGTTCTTC. Its protein is CASSLGARVSGEQFF. Complete variable domain (other parts from reference TRBV5-6 and TRBJ2-1): DAGVTQSPTHLIKTRGQQVTLRCSPKSGHDTVSWYQQALGQGPQFIFQYYEEEERQRGNFPDRFSGHQFPNYSSELNVNALLLGDSALYLCASSLGARVSGEQFFGPGTRLTVL.

This clonotype was seen more than once but under ten times. The gene calls are TRBV20-1 and TRBJ1-4; D gene uncertain. V was shortened by 0 bases and J by 6 bases, with 8 bases between the two germline ends. The CDR3 has 13 amino acids. Germline CDR1 reads DFQATT; CDR2 reads SNEGSKA (reference sequence). Here the CDR3 reads CSARDLTDEKLFF. The CDR3 region has the DNA TGCAGTGCTAGAGATCTAACAGATGAAAAACTGTTTTTT.

In this sample, this clonotype turned up many times. V is TRBV9 and J is TRBJ1-4; D remains unclear. This CDR3 comprises 13 residues. CDR1 and CDR2 (germline): SGDLS, YYNGEE. Trimming stripped 4 bases from V and 12 bases from J, with 16 bases between. The CDR3 reads CASSFYGDGELFF. Here the CDR3 DNA reads TGTGCCAGCAGCTTCTACGGGGATGGGGAACTGTTTTTT.

This chain joins TRBV24-1 and TRBJ2-1; unclear D gene. Trimming removed 8 bases at V and 6 bases at J, with 1 base between. In germline, CDR1 is KGHDR, CDR2 SFDVKD. The CDR3 spans 9 residues. The CDR3 nucleotides are TGTGCCACCACCAATGAGCAGTTCTTC. It yields the protein CATTNEQFF.

The sample holds many counts of this clonotype. CDR3 residues: CASSELGRGLGPQHF. In DNA, the CDR3 is TGTGCCAGCAGTGAACTAGGGAGGGGCCTGGGACCCCAGCATTTT. The genes are TRBV6-1 and TRBJ1-5; possible D gene TRBD1, 5 bases. The CDR3 length is 15 residues. Germline values: CDR1 MNHNS, CDR2 SASEGT. V dropped 2 bases and J dropped 10 bases, with 18 bases sitting between them.

The sample holds a few counts of this clonotype. CDR3 sequence (DNA): TGTGCCAGCAGCTTAGAGCGGCTCTCTGGGGGCTACACCTTC. This sequence encodes CASSLERLSGGYTF. This sequence joins TRBV7-2 and TRBJ1-2; D is unclear. Trimming pared 1 base from V and 8 bases from J, leaving 14 bases between. Germline V gene lookup returns CDR1 SGHTA and CDR2 FQGNSA. There are 14 residues in the CDR3.

This clonotype showed up just a few times. This may arise from a read error, as a much more abundant clone is one base away. J is TRBJ1-5 and V is TRBV28; no reliable D call. With 5 bases removed from V and 0 bases from J, the gap between germline ends came to 17 bases. The CDR3 runs to 17 residues. CDR1 MDHEN and CDR2 SYDVKM come from the germline V gene. CDR3 bases: TGTGCCAGCAGTCCCCTGGTTTGGCAGGATAGCAATCAGCCCCAGCATTTT. Translation: CASSPLVWQDSNQPQHF.

This clonotype occurred a few times. This chain joins TRBV28 and TRBJ1-5; D possibly corresponds to TRBD1 (5 bases). This CDR3 comprises 17 residues. The V and J ends lost 7 bases and 5 bases respectively, with 24 bases between them. Germline assignment: CDR1 MDHEN and CDR2 SYDVKM. CDR3 bases: TGTGCCAGCACCCCCCGGGGCCCGTATACCGTCGATCAGCCCCAGCATTTT. Protein product: CASTPRGPYTVDQPQHF.

The genes are TRBV6-1 and TRBJ1-5; 11 bases map to TRBD1. V dropped 6 bases and J dropped 0; count of bases not matched to a gene: 13. Germline loops: CDR1 MNHNS, CDR2 SASEGT. This CDR3 is built from 19 residues. DNA for the CDR3: TGTGCCAGCAGAAGTCCCGGACAGGGGGCCCGAAATAGCAATCAGCCCCAGCATTTT. This sequence encodes CASRSPGQGARNSNQPQHF.

This clonotype came up many times. The chain employs TRBV27 and TRBJ2-7, with D perhaps TRBD1 (5 bases). The CDR3 covers 14 residues. Germline CDR1 reads MNHEY; CDR2 reads SMNVEV (reference sequence). Trimming stripped 0 bases from V and 1 base from J, with 7 bases between. CDR3 amino acids: CASSLSRGSYEQYF. DNA for the CDR3: TGTGCCAGCAGTTTATCAAGGGGTTCCTACGAGCAGTACTTC.

This clonotype was seen only a few times. The chain is built from TRBV19 and TRBJ2-7; possible D gene TRBD2, 5 bases. CDR1 and CDR2 from the germline V gene are LNHDA and SQIVND (reference sequence). The CDR3 length is 13 residues. The V gene lost 9 bases and the J gene lost 0 bases, with 12 bases spanning the gap. The CDR3 spells CASRGLSSYEQYF. The CDR3 DNA is TGTGCCAGCCGCGGGTTAAGCTCCTACGAGCAGTACTTC.

This clonotype showed up just a few times. A much larger clonotype is one base distant, so this may be a read error. The rearrangement links TRBV4-1 to TRBJ1-1; no reliable D call. This CDR3 has 12 residues. V dropped 4 bases and J dropped 11 bases, with 14 bases sitting between them. Germline V gene lookup returns CDR1 MGHRA and CDR2 YSYEKL. The CDR3 loop is CASSPNRTLAFF. In nucleotides, the CDR3 is TGCGCCAGCAGCCCAAACAGAACGCTGGCTTTCTTT.